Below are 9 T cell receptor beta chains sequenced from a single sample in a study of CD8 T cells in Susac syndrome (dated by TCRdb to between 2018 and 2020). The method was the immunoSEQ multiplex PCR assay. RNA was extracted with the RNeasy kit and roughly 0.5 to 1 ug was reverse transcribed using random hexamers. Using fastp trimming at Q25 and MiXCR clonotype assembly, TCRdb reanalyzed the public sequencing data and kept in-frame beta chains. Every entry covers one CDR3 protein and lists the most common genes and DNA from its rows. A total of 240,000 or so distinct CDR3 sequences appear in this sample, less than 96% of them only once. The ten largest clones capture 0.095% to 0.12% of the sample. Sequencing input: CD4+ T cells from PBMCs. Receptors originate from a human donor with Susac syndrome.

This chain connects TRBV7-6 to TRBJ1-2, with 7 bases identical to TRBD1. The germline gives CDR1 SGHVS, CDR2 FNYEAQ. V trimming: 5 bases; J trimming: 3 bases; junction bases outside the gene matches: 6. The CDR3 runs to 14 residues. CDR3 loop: CASSPRGGHYGYTF. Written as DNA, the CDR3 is TGTGCCAGCAGCCCACGAGGGGGCCACTATGGCTACACCTTC.

In DNA, the CDR3 is TGTGCCAGCAGTGAAGTGAAGCGCCGCACCTACAATGAGCAGTTCTTC. Amino acids: CASSEVKRRTYNEQFF. The chain recombines TRBV25-1 with TRBJ2-1; D is uncertain. Germline V lookup: CDR1 MGHDK, CDR2 SYGVNS. The germline V and J ends were trimmed by 2 bases and 2 bases, with 13 bases remaining between them. This CDR3 spans 16 amino acids.

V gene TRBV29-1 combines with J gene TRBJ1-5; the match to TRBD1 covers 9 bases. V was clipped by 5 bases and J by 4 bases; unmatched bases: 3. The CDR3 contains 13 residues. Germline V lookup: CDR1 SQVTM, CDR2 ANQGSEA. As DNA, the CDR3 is TGCAGCGTTCGACAGGGGGATAATCAGCCCCAGCATTTT. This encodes CSVRQGDNQPQHF.

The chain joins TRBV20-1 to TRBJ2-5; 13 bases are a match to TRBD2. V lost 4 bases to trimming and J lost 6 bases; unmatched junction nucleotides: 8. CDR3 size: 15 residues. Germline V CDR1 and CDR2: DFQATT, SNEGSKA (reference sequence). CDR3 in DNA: TGCAGTGCTACACTAGCGGGAGGGCCGTTAAAGACCCAGTACTTC. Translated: CSATLAGGPLKTQYF.

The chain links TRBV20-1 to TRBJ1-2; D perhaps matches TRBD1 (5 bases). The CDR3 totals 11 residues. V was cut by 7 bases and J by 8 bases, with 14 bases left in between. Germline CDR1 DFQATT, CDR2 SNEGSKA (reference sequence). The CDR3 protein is CSVLGAGGYTF. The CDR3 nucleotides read TGCAGTGTGTTAGGGGCGGGCGGCTACACCTTC.

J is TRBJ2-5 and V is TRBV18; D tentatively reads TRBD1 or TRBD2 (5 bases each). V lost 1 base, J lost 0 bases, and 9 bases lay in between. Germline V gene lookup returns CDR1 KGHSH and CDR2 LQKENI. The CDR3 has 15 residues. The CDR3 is CASSPQGRNQETQYF. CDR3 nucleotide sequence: TGTGCCAGCTCACCACAGGGACGGAACCAAGAGACCCAGTACTTC.

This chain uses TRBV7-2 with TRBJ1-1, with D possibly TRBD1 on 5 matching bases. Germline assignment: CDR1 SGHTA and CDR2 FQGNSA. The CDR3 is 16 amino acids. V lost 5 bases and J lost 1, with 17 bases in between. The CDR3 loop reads CASSVFSGMKNTEAFF. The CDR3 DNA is TGTGCCAGCAGCGTATTCTCAGGGATGAAGAACACTGAAGCTTTCTTT.

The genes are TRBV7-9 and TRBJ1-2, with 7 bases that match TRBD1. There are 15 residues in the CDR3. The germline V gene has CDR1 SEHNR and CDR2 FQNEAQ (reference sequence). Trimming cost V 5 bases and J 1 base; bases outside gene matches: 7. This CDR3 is CASSLGQVDNYGYTF. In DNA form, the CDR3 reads TGTGCCAGCAGCCTCGGACAGGTCGATAACTATGGCTACACCTTC.

The CDR3 reads CASSQQSYLNTEAFF. CDR3 DNA sequence: TGTGCCAGCAGCCAGCAGAGTTACCTGAACACTGAAGCTTTCTTT. V and J are TRBV3-1 and TRBJ1-1; no clear D gene. This CDR3 region has 15 residues. V lost 3 bases to trimming and J lost 0 bases, with 11 bases between them. Germline V CDR1 and CDR2: LGHDT, YNNKEL (reference sequence).